The 2 T cell receptor beta chains reported below all come from one sample, sequenced in a study of OX40 agonist ivuxolimab in advanced cancers. Sequencing used immunoSEQ multiplex PCR; TCRdb keeps in-frame clones, though not all of them. The sample yields around 60,000 clones, 75% to 95% seen once. The specimen comprised CD4+ or CD8+ T cells sorted from blood, sampled in a trial of the OX40 agonist ivuxolimab. The receptors originated from an adult with an advanced solid tumor such as melanoma, head and neck, liver or kidney cancer.

The CDR3 here is CASSSDGNSYNEQFF. The CDR3 nucleotides read TGCGCCAGCAGCTCGGACGGAAACTCCTACAATGAGCAGTTCTTC. The chain combines TRBV5-1 with TRBJ2-1; D is undetermined. In germline, CDR1 is SGHRS, CDR2 YFSETQ. This CDR3 contains 15 residues. Trimming cost V 3 bases and J 0 bases, with 10 bases left between them.

The chain is built from TRBV2 and TRBJ1-1, with a possible D match to TRBD1 (5 bases). V was shortened by 6 bases and J by 6 bases, with 17 bases between the two germline ends. CDR3 length: 14 amino acids. Germline values: CDR1 SNHLY, CDR2 FYNNEI. The CDR3 DNA follows: TGTGCCAGCAGCGCCGGGGCAGGGTTCGCTGAAGCTTTCTTT. Amino acids: CASSAGAGFAEAFF.